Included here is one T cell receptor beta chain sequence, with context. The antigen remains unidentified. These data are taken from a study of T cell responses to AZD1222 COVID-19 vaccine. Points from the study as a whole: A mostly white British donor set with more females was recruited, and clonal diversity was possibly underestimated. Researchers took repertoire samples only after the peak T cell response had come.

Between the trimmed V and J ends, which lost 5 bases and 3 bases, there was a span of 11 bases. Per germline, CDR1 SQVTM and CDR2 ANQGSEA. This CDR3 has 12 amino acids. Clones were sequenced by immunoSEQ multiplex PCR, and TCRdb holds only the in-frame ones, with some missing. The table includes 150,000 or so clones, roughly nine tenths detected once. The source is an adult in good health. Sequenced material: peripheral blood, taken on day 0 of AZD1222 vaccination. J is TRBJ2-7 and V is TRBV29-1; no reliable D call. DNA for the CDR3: TGCAGCGTTACGGGTGGGGTCTACGAGCAGTACTTC. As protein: CSVTGGVYEQYF.